This T cell receptor beta chain came from a study of T cells after yellow fever vaccination. Notes on this clonotype: Antigen: not known.

Template-switching 5'RACE yielded the TCR cDNA; a universal primer site and UMIs were added in the process. TCRdb independently ran MiXCR on the 5' RACE reads; one entry per CDR3 protein. The sample contains 300,000 or so distinct CDR3 sequences, roughly 8.4% of which appear only once. The study, taken as a whole, reports: Just a small share of clonotypes turned up in the CD4 compartment as well as the CD8 compartment.

The CDR3 extends over 18 amino acids. V lost 2 bases and J lost 0; bases outside the gene matches: 4. The chain is built from TRBV12-3 or TRBV12-4 and TRBJ2-1; 13 nucleotides agree with TRBD2. Sample: PBMCs, taken more than 35 days after the first yellow fever vaccination. This TCR derives from a man between 18 and 29 years old who received the YFV17D yellow fever vaccine. CDR3 sequence (DNA): TGTGCCAGCAGTTTAACTAGCGGGGGGGGAAGCTCCTACAATGAGCAGTTCTTC. It is translated as CASSLTSGGGSSYNEQFF.